The clone carrying this T cell receptor beta chain is labeled medium-sized (0.01 to 0.1%). These data originate in a study of circulating CD8 cells and anti-PD-1 response in melanoma. Live CD3+CD8+TCRalphabeta+ cells were sorted into four subsets by PD-1 and/or TIGIT. Each library started from about 15 ng of total RNA using the QIAseq Immune Repertoire TCR panel. TCRdb passed the reads through MiXCR, listing each CDR3 protein once. This sample has several hundred distinct CDR3 sequences, with under 14% found just once. This CDR3 has 14 amino acids. V dropped 11 bases and J dropped 1; count of bases not matched to a gene: 9. The V gene's germline CDR1 is LNHDA and CDR2 SQIVND (reference sequence).

The rearrangement joins TRBV19 to TRBJ2-7, with 9 nucleotides matching TRBD1. This receptor was identified in a human donor with melanoma. The input for sequencing was CD8+ T cells from PBMCs, taken at baseline or after one month of anti-PD-1 therapy (not recorded which). CDR3 sequence: CAGSSGTGSYEQYF. The CDR3 DNA reads TGTGCCGGCAGCTCCGGGACAGGGTCCTACGAGCAGTACTTC. Full variable domain (missing parts from reference TRBV19 and TRBJ2-7): DGGITQSPKYLFRKEGQNVTLSCEQNLNHDAMYWYRQDPGQGLRLIYYSQIVNDFQKGDIAEGYSVSREKKESFPLTVTSAQKNPTAFYLCAGSSGTGSYEQYFGPGTRLTVT.